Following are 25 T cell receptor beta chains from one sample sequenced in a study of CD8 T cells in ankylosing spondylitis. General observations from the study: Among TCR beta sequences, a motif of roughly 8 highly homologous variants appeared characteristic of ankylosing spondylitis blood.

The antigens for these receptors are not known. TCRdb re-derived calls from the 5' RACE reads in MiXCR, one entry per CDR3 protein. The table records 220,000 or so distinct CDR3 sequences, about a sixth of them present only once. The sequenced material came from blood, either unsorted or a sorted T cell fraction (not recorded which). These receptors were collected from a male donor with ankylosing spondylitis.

The CDR3 here is CASRDRTYQETQYF. CDR3 in DNA: TGTGCCAGCAGGGACAGGACATACCAAGAGACCCAGTACTTC. This chain links TRBV3-1 with TRBJ2-5; 7 bases match TRBD1. The germline V gene has CDR1 LGHDT and CDR2 YNNKEL (reference sequence). The ends lost 6 bases at V and 0 bases at J; junction bases unmatched: 4. The CDR3 covers 14 residues.

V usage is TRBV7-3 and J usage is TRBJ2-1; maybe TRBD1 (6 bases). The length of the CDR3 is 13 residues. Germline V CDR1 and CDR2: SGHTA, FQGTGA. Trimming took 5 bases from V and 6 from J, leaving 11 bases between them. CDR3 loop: CASSPTGFNEQFF. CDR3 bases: TGTGCCAGCAGCCCCACAGGGTTCAATGAGCAGTTCTTC.

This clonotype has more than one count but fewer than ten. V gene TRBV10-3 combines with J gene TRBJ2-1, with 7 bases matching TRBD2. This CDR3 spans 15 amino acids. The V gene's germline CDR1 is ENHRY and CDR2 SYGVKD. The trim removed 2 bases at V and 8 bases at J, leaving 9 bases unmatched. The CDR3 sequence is CAISEGAGVEDEQFF. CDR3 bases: TGTGCCATCAGTGAGGGTGCGGGGGTGGAGGATGAGCAGTTCTTC.

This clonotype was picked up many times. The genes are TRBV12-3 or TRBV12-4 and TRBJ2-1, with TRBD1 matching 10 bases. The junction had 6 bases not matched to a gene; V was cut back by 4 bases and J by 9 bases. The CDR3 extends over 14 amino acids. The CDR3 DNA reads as TGTGCCAGCAGTTGGGGGACAGGGGCGGGTGAGCAGTTCTTC. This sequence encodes CASSWGTGAGEQFF.

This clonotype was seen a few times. Here the CDR3 DNA reads TGTGCCAGCACCTATTACAGCACCGGGGAGCTGTTTTTT. It encodes CASTYYSTGELFF. The chain couples TRBV27 to TRBJ2-2, with D hard to call. This CDR3 comprises 13 residues. V lost 7 bases and J lost 4, with 10 bases in between. Germline V gives CDR1 MNHEY, CDR2 SMNVEV (reference sequence).

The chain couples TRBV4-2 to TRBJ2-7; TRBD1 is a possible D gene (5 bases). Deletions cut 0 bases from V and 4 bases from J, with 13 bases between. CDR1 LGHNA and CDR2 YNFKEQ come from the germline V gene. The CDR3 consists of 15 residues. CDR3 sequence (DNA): TGTGCCAGCAGCCAAGATCAGGGCGCCTTGTACGAGCAGTACTTC. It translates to CASSQDQGALYEQYF.

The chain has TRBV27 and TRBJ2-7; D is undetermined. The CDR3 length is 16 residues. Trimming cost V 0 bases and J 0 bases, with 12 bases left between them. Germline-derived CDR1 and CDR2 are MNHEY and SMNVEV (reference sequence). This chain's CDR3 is CASSLSSYLSSYEQYF. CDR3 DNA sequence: TGTGCCAGCAGTTTATCGAGCTACCTAAGCTCCTACGAGCAGTACTTC.

This CDR3 is CASSGMGVDYGYTF. Here the CDR3 DNA reads TGTGCCAGCAGTGGGATGGGGGTGGACTATGGCTACACCTTC. The chain combines TRBV2 with TRBJ1-2; TRBD1 might be the D (5 bases). CDR3 length: 14 amino acids. Germline lookup yields CDR1 SNHLY and CDR2 FYNNEI. The V end lost 4 bases, the J end lost 3 bases, and 12 bases lay between the germline ends.

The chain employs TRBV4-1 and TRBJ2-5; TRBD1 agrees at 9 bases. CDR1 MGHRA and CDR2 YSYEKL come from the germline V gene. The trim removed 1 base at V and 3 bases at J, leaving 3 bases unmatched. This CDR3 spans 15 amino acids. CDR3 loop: CASSQGQGVKETQYF. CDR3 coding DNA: TGCGCCAGCAGCCAAGGACAGGGGGTTAAAGAGACCCAGTACTTC.

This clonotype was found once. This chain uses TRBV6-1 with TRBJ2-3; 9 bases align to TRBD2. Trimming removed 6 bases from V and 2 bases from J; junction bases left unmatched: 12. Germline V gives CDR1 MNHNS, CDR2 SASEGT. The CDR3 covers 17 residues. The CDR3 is CASSQMGGGGATDTQYF. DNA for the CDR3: TGTGCCAGCAGCCAAATGGGTGGCGGGGGGGCCACAGATACGCAGTATTTT.

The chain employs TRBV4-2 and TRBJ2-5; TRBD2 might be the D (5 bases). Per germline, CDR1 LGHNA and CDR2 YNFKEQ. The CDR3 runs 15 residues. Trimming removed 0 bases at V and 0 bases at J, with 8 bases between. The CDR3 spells CASSQDSGNQETQYF. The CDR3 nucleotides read TGTGCCAGCAGCCAAGATTCGGGAAACCAAGAGACCCAGTACTTC.

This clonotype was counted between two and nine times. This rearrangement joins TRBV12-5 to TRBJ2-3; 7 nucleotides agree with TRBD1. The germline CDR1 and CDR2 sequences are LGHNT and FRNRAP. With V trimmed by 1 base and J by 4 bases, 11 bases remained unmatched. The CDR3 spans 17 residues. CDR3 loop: CASGLGETGENSDTQYF. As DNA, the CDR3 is TGTGCTAGTGGTTTGGGGGAAACAGGGGAAAACTCAGATACGCAGTATTTT.

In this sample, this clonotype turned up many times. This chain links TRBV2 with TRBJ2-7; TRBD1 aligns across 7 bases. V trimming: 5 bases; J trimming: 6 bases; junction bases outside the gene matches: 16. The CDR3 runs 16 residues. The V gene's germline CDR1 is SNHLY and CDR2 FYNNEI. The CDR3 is CASSKTGLSPLPEQYF. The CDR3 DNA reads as TGTGCCAGCAGTAAGACAGGGCTTTCTCCCCTCCCCGAGCAGTACTTC. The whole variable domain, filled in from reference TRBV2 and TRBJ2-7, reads EPEVTQTPSHQVTQMGQEVILRCVPISNHLYFYWYRQILGQKVEFLVSFYNNEISEKSEIFDDQFSVERPDGSNFTLKIRSTKLEDSAMYFCASSKTGLSPLPEQYFGPGTRLTVT.

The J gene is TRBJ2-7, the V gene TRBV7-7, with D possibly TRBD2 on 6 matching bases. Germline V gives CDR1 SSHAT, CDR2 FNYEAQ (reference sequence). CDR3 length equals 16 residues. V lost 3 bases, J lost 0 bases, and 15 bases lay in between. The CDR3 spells CASSFAPRDSSYEQYF. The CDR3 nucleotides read TGTGCCAGCAGCTTTGCACCCCGGGACTCCTCCTACGAGCAGTACTTC.

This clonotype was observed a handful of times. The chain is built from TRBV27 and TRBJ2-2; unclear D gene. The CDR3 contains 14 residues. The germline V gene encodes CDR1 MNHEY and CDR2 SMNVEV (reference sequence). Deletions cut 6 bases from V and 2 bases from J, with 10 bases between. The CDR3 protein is CASSDGPNTGELFF. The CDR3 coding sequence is TGTGCCAGCAGCGACGGGCCAAACACCGGGGAGCTGTTTTTT.

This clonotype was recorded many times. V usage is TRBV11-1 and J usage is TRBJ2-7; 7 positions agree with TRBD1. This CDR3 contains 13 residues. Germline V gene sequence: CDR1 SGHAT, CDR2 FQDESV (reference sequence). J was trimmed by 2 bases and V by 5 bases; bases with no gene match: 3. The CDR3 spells CASSQGGTYEQYF. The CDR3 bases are TGTGCCAGCAGCCAAGGGGGCACCTACGAGCAGTACTTC.

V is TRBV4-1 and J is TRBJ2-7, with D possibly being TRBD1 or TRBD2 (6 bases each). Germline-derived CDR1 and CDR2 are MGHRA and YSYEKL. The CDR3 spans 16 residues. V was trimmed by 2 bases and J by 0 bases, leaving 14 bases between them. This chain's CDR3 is CASSQRWGASSYEQYF. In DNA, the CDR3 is TGCGCCAGCAGCCAACGATGGGGGGCCAGCTCCTACGAGCAGTACTTC.

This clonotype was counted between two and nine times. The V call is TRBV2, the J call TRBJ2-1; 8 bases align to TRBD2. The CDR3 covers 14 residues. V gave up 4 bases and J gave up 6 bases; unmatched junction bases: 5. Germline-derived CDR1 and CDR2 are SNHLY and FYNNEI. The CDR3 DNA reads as TGTGCCAGCAGTGGGGTTAGCGGGACCAATGAGCAGTTCTTC. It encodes CASSGVSGTNEQFF.

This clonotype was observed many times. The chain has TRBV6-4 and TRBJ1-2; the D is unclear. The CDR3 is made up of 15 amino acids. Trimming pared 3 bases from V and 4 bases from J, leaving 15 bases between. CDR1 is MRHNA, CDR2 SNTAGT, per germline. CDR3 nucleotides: TGTGCCAGCAGTGAGCACCCGGGCTATAGCTATGGCTACACCTTC. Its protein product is CASSEHPGYSYGYTF.

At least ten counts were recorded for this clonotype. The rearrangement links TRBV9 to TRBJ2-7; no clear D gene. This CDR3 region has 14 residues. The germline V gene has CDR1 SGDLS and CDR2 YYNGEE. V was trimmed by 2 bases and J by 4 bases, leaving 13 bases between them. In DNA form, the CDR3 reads TGTGCCAGCAGCGTCGGCGGAGTTACTTACGAGCAGTACTTC. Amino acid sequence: CASSVGGVTYEQYF.

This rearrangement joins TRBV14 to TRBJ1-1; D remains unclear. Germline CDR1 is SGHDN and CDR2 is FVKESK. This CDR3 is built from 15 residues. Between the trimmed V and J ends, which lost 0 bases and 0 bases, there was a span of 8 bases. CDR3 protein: CASSQDTDLNTEAFF. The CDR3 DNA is TGTGCCAGCAGCCAAGACACAGACTTGAACACTGAAGCTTTCTTT.

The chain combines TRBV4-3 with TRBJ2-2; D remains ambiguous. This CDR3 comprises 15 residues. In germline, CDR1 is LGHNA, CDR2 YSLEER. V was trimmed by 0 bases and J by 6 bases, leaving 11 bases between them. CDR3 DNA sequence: TGCGCCAGCAGCCAAGAGAGAGATTTTCCCGGGGAGCTGTTTTTT. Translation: CASSQERDFPGELFF.

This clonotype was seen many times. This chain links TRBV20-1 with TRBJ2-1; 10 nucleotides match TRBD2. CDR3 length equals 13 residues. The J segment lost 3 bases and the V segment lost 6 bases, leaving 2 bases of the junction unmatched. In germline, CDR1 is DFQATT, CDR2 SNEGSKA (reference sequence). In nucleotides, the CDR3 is TGCAGTGCCCCTAGCGGGGGCTACAATGAGCAGTTCTTC. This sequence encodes CSAPSGGYNEQFF.

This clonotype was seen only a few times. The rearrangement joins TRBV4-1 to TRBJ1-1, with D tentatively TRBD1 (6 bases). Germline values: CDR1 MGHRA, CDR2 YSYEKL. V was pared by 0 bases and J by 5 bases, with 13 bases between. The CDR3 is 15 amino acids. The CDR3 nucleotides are TGCGCCAGCAGCCAAGATCCAGGGGCTTTTACTGAAGCTTTCTTT. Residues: CASSQDPGAFTEAFF.

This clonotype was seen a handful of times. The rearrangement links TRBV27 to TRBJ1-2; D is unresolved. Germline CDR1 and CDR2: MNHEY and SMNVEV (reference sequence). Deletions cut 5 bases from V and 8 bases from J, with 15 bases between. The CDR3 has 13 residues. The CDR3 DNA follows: TGTGCCAGCAGTCCCGTCCCTCTGGGGGGCTACACCTTC. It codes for CASSPVPLGGYTF.